The source of this T cell receptor beta chain is a study of CD8 T cells in ankylosing spondylitis. Study conclusions and caveats: Some motif variants had been reported before (in reactive arthritis synovial fluid and blood).

CDR1 is SGDLS and CDR2 is YYNGEE in the germline V gene. CDR3 length: 18 amino acids. TCRdb processed the 5' RACE reads anew with MiXCR; each CDR3 protein has one entry. The repertoire consists of 30,000 to 45,000 distinct CDR3 sequences, with 6% occurring once and the leading ten covering approximately 12%. This clonotype was recorded at least ten times. No antigen is known for it. At one end the junction does not follow the germline gene, possibly because of a read error. The receptor's source is a male donor with ankylosing spondylitis or in good health (not recorded which). Sequenced: blood, either unsorted or a sorted T cell fraction (not recorded which). J is TRBJ1-3 and V is TRBV9, with 7 bases lining up with TRBD1. The CDR3 sequence is CASSAAGGQGVSGNTIYF. The CDR3 DNA reads TGCGCCAGCAGCGCGGCGGGAGGTCAGGGGGTTTCTGGAAACACCATATATTTT.